The 10 T cell receptor beta chains listed next were all sequenced from one sample in a study of blood T cell repertoires in COVID-19 (TCRdb year 2020). Receptor libraries were prepared by the immunoSEQ multiplex PCR assay. Imported from immuneACCESS, the table was reduced by TCRdb to in-frame sequences with V and J called. These copies leave out some clones; in studies compared against another copy, an unresolved V gene accounts for under half, and the cause of the remainder is not known. The sample yields over 250,000 clones; over 75% were counted once. The ten largest make up approximately 2.2% of the sample. The sequenced sample was peripheral blood. The receptors were gathered from a woman in her forties or fifties with acute or convalescent COVID-19.

The V and J genes are TRBV5-4 and TRBJ2-5; D remains unclear. This CDR3 has 14 amino acids. In germline, CDR1 is SGHNT, CDR2 YYREEE (reference sequence). Trimming took 0 bases from V and 4 from J, leaving 10 bases between them. CDR3 DNA: TGTGCCAGCAGCTTGGCCCTCACCGGAGAGACCCAGTACTTC. Protein: CASSLALTGETQYF.

This clone was seen only once. The chain has TRBV4-3 and TRBJ2-1; 8 bases match TRBD2. The germline CDR1 and CDR2 sequences are LGHNA and YSLEER. Germline trimming cut 0 bases from V and 12 bases from J; bases unmatched to any gene: 10. The CDR3 has 15 amino acids. The CDR3 sequence: CASSQDRGGETRQFF. The DNA of the CDR3 is TGCGCCAGCAGCCAAGATCGGGGGGGGGAGACCAGGCAGTTCTTC.

The chain combines TRBV7-2 with TRBJ2-5; TRBD2 matches at 15 bases. The V and J ends lost 5 bases and 5 bases, in that order; junction bases with no gene match: 12. The CDR3 totals 18 residues. CDR1 and CDR2 from the germline V gene are SGHTA and FQGNSA. CDR3: CASSPYRTGLAGGETQYF. The CDR3 DNA reads as TGTGCCAGCAGCCCCTACAGAACGGGACTAGCGGGAGGTGAGACCCAGTACTTC.

The table lists this clone with a count of one. V and J are TRBV27 and TRBJ2-2; 10 bases match TRBD1. The germline CDR1 and CDR2 sequences are MNHEY and SMNVEV (reference sequence). This CDR3 region has 16 residues. Trimming took 2 bases from V and 7 from J; bases not matched to a gene: 7. CDR3 amino acids: CASSLRDRGTVGELFF. The CDR3, as DNA: TGTGCCAGCAGTTTACGGGACAGGGGAACGGTCGGGGAGCTGTTTTTT.

This chain joins TRBV7-3 and TRBJ1-2; D may be TRBD1 (6 bases). This CDR3 region has 13 residues. Trimming left V 2 bases short and J 8 bases short, with 12 bases between. CDR1 and CDR2 (germline): SGHTA, FQGTGA. This chain's CDR3 is CASSLLQGVGYTF. DNA for the CDR3: TGTGCCAGCAGCTTACTACAGGGTGTAGGCTACACCTTC. Supplemented by reference TRBV7-3 and TRBJ1-2, the full variable domain reads GAGVSQTPSNKVTEKGKYVELRCDPISGHTALYWYRQSLGQGPEFLIYFQGTGAADDSGLPNDRFFAVRPEGSVSTLKIQRTERGDSAVYLCASSLLQGVGYTFGSGTRLTVV.

V is TRBV2 and J is TRBJ2-7, with 9 bases matching TRBD2. The germline V gene encodes CDR1 SNHLY and CDR2 FYNNEI. V lost 4 bases to trimming and J lost 5 bases; unmatched junction nucleotides: 6. The CDR3 has 14 residues. The CDR3 protein is CASSGRGLAHEQYF. CDR3 DNA sequence: TGTGCCAGCAGTGGGAGGGGACTAGCCCACGAGCAGTACTTC.

This clone was detected a few times. The CDR3 reads CASSPPGGGRGTGELFF. CDR3 sequence (DNA): TGTGCCAGCAGCCCCCCGGGCGGGGGGCGCGGCACCGGGGAGCTGTTTTTT. The chain recombines TRBV7-3 with TRBJ2-2; 8 nucleotides agree with TRBD2. The V gene's germline CDR1 is SGHTA and CDR2 FQGTGA. Unmatched junction bases numbered 12, after V lost 5 bases and J lost 4 bases. CDR3 length: 17 residues.

This clone was picked up one time. This chain connects TRBV7-9 to TRBJ1-1; no clear D gene. Germline CDR1 reads SEHNR; CDR2 reads FQNEAQ (reference sequence). Trimming stripped 5 bases from V and 1 base from J, with 11 bases between. This CDR3 spans 14 amino acids. The CDR3 spells CASSPRGANTEAFF. The CDR3, as DNA: TGTGCCAGCAGCCCCCGCGGTGCGAACACTGAAGCTTTCTTT.

The chain recombines TRBV12-3 or TRBV12-4 with TRBJ2-7; the match to TRBD2 covers 8 bases. The CDR3 runs 12 residues. The junction had 8 bases not matched to a gene; V was cut back by 6 bases and J by 10 bases. The CDR3 loop reads CASRPGLVRQYF. CDR3 nucleotide sequence: TGTGCCAGCAGGCCGGGACTAGTCCGACAGTACTTC.

The chain carries TRBV9 and TRBJ1-5; 8 bases are a match to TRBD1. Per germline, CDR1 SGDLS and CDR2 YYNGEE. Losses at the gene ends were 4 bases for V and 0 bases for J; bases not matched to a gene: 6. The CDR3 consists of 16 residues. The DNA for the CDR3 is TGTGCCAGCAGCCCAGGGACAGGCAATAGCAATCAGCCCCAGCATTTT. Protein sequence: CASSPGTGNSNQPQHF.